The rows below give T cell receptor beta chains drawn from one sample of a study of T cells in Graves' hyperthyroidism and ophthalmopathy. TCRdb called the multiplex PCR reads again in MiXCR, with one record for every CDR3 protein. The repertoire holds under 300,000 distinct CDR3 sequences, with about an eighth as singletons. What was sequenced was blood. The receptors stem from a woman aged 40 to 50 with Graves' hyperthyroidism. Each CDR3 is given with its conserved first and last residue. The order of the fields is D gene, J gene, clone size, CDR3 length, V gene, CDR3 DNA, CDR3 protein. D genes are given only for firm matches. A clone size is listed for some rows: how often the clone was seen (once, few, many), or a class if it is expanded.

d_gene: .; j_gene: TRBJ1-3; abundance: .; len: 13; v_gene: TRBV6-1; CDR3nt: TGTGCCAGCAGTTCAGGGTACGGAAACACCATATATTTT; CDR3aa: CASSSGYGNTIYF
d_gene: .; j_gene: TRBJ1-2; abundance: many; len: 11; v_gene: TRBV28; CDR3nt: TGTGCCAGCAGTTCAACCTATGGCTACACCTTC; CDR3aa: CASSSTYGYTF
d_gene: TRBD2; j_gene: TRBJ2-1; abundance: many; len: 14; v_gene: TRBV6-2/TRBV6-3; CDR3nt: TGTGCCAGCAGGACCGGCTTGACTAGCCCTGGGCAGTTCTTC; CDR3aa: CASRTGLTSPGQFF
d_gene: TRBD1; j_gene: TRBJ1-1; abundance: .; len: 15; v_gene: TRBV5-6; CDR3nt: TGTGCCAGCAGCCCCTGGACAGGGGCGGGGACTGAAGCTTTCTTT; CDR3aa: CASSPWTGAGTEAFF
d_gene: TRBD2; j_gene: TRBJ2-2; abundance: few; len: 15; v_gene: TRBV12-3/TRBV12-4; CDR3nt: TGTGCCAGCAGTTTAGATAGCGGGGCCACCGGGGAGCTGTTTTTT; CDR3aa: CASSLDSGATGELFF
d_gene: .; j_gene: TRBJ1-1; abundance: many; len: 17; v_gene: TRBV7-9; CDR3nt: TGTGCCAGCAGCGTAAGACGCGGACAGCCTGGGGACACTGAAGCTTTCTTT; CDR3aa: CASSVRRGQPGDTEAFF
d_gene: TRBD2; j_gene: TRBJ2-7; abundance: few; len: 15; v_gene: TRBV6-1; CDR3nt: TGTGCCAGCAACAGAGCGGGAGAGGGCGGCTACGAGCAGTACTTC; CDR3aa: CASNRAGEGGYEQYF
d_gene: .; j_gene: TRBJ2-1; abundance: .; len: 18; v_gene: TRBV14; CDR3nt: TGTGCCAGCAGCCGAGGCGCGGGACGTTCCTACTCCTACAATGAGCAGTTCTTC; CDR3aa: CASSRGAGRSYSYNEQFF
d_gene: TRBD2; j_gene: TRBJ2-1; abundance: many; len: 12; v_gene: TRBV10-3; CDR3nt: TGTGCCATCCAGCGGGAGGGGCGTGAGCAGTTCTTC; CDR3aa: CAIQREGREQFF
d_gene: .; j_gene: TRBJ1-1; abundance: many; len: 13; v_gene: TRBV6-1; CDR3nt: TGTGCCAGCAGCCGAAGTCGGAACACTGAAGCTTTCTTT; CDR3aa: CASSRSRNTEAFF
d_gene: .; j_gene: TRBJ1-2; abundance: few; len: 13; v_gene: TRBV7-9; CDR3nt: TGTGCCAGCAGCTTAGGGGCTAGCTATGGCTACACCTTC; CDR3aa: CASSLGASYGYTF
d_gene: .; j_gene: TRBJ2-7; abundance: .; len: 16; v_gene: TRBV24-1; CDR3nt: TGTGCCACCAGTGATCCGGGTTCACCGACGTACTACGAGCAGTACTTC; CDR3aa: CATSDPGSPTYYEQYF
d_gene: TRBD1; j_gene: TRBJ1-5; abundance: many; len: 16; v_gene: TRBV12-3/TRBV12-4; CDR3nt: TGTGCCAGCACCGCGACAGGGGGCGTGGGCAATCAGCCCCAGCATTTT; CDR3aa: CASTATGGVGNQPQHF
d_gene: .; j_gene: TRBJ1-3; abundance: few; len: 16; v_gene: TRBV6-1; CDR3nt: TGTGCCAGCAGCAACAGGACGGAAGAATTTGGAAACACCATATATTTT; CDR3aa: CASSNRTEEFGNTIYF
d_gene: .; j_gene: TRBJ1-1; abundance: many; len: 13; v_gene: TRBV2; CDR3nt: TGTGCCAGCAGTGAAACTGACCGGGTTGAAGCTTTCTTT; CDR3aa: CASSETDRVEAFF
d_gene: TRBD2; j_gene: TRBJ2-1; abundance: few; len: 18; v_gene: TRBV9; CDR3nt: TGTGCCAGCAGCGTAGCCCCTAGCGGGAGGGAGGTAAGGAATGAGCAGTTCTTC; CDR3aa: CASSVAPSGREVRNEQFF
d_gene: .; j_gene: TRBJ2-7; abundance: many; len: 12; v_gene: TRBV18; CDR3nt: TGTGCCAGCTCCCCAACTAGTTTCGAGCAGTACTTC; CDR3aa: CASSPTSFEQYF
d_gene: TRBD2; j_gene: TRBJ2-3; abundance: .; len: 16; v_gene: TRBV4-1; CDR3nt: TGCGCCAGCAGCCAAGAGTCTAGCGGGAACACAGATACGCAGTATTTT; CDR3aa: CASSQESSGNTDTQYF
d_gene: TRBD2; j_gene: TRBJ2-5; abundance: many; len: 15; v_gene: TRBV7-2; CDR3nt: TGTGCCAGCAGCCAAGGACTAGCGGGATCAGAGACCCAGTACTTC; CDR3aa: CASSQGLAGSETQYF
d_gene: .; j_gene: TRBJ2-7; abundance: few; len: 14; v_gene: TRBV29-1; CDR3nt: TGCAGCGTCGCGACCGGGACTCCCCTTTACGAGCAGTACTTC; CDR3aa: CSVATGTPLYEQYF
d_gene: .; j_gene: TRBJ2-3; abundance: many; len: 16; v_gene: TRBV19; CDR3nt: TGTGCCAGTAGTACCTCCGGGTCAACCTTATCAGATACGCAGTATTTT; CDR3aa: CASSTSGSTLSDTQYF
d_gene: TRBD1; j_gene: TRBJ1-2; abundance: many; len: 13; v_gene: TRBV6-1; CDR3nt: TGTGCCAGCACCCGGGACAGGAGTAGTGGCTACACCTTC; CDR3aa: CASTRDRSSGYTF
d_gene: .; j_gene: TRBJ2-3; abundance: many; len: 14; v_gene: TRBV7-8; CDR3nt: TGTGCCAGCAGCTTTTCCAGGACCGCAGATACGCAGTATTTT; CDR3aa: CASSFSRTADTQYF
d_gene: .; j_gene: TRBJ1-3; abundance: many; len: 14; v_gene: TRBV7-2; CDR3nt: TGTGCCAGCAGCCGCCCGGGACATGGAAACACCATATATTTT; CDR3aa: CASSRPGHGNTIYF
d_gene: .; j_gene: TRBJ1-2; abundance: .; len: 14; v_gene: TRBV3-1; CDR3nt: TGTGCCAGCAGCCAAGGGAGGCAGGGACATGGCTACACCTTC; CDR3aa: CASSQGRQGHGYTF
d_gene: .; j_gene: TRBJ1-6; abundance: many; len: 13; v_gene: TRBV20-1; CDR3nt: TGCAGTGCTAGTCAGGGTAGGGAATCACCCCTCCACTTT; CDR3aa: CSASQGRESPLHF
d_gene: .; j_gene: TRBJ1-2; abundance: .; len: 16; v_gene: TRBV6-1; CDR3nt: TGTGCCAGCAGATCTGGCGGGACGGGCACTGCCTATGGCTACACCTTC; CDR3aa: CASRSGGTGTAYGYTF
d_gene: TRBD1; j_gene: TRBJ1-4; abundance: few; len: 13; v_gene: TRBV19; CDR3nt: TGTGCCAGTATGGACAGGGTTAATGAAAAACTGTTTTTT; CDR3aa: CASMDRVNEKLFF
d_gene: .; j_gene: TRBJ1-5; abundance: .; len: 15; v_gene: TRBV10-3; CDR3nt: TGTGCCATCAGTGAGTGGGGCCCAGGATCTAAGCCCCAGCATTTT; CDR3aa: CAISEWGPGSKPQHF
d_gene: .; j_gene: TRBJ2-7; abundance: many; len: 15; v_gene: TRBV28; CDR3nt: TGTGCCAGCAGGACGACTAAGCCGGGGGCCTACGAGCAGTACTTC; CDR3aa: CASRTTKPGAYEQYF
d_gene: TRBD2; j_gene: TRBJ2-7; abundance: many; len: 17; v_gene: TRBV7-2; CDR3nt: TGTGCCAGCAGCCTGGGACTAGCGGGAGGCCCCCTCTACGAGCAGTACTTC; CDR3aa: CASSLGLAGGPLYEQYF
d_gene: .; j_gene: TRBJ2-1; abundance: many; len: 16; v_gene: TRBV7-9; CDR3nt: TGTGCCAGCAGCTTATTAAATGTGGGACAAGACAATGAGCAGTTCTTC; CDR3aa: CASSLLNVGQDNEQFF
d_gene: .; j_gene: TRBJ2-3; abundance: many; len: 14; v_gene: TRBV2; CDR3nt: TGTGCCAGCAGTGAAGGTCTTATTTCGGATACGCAGTATTTT; CDR3aa: CASSEGLISDTQYF
d_gene: .; j_gene: TRBJ2-5; abundance: .; len: 14; v_gene: TRBV20-1; CDR3nt: TGCAGTGCTAGGCCGAGGCTCCCGAGGGAGACCCAGTACTTC; CDR3aa: CSARPRLPRETQYF
d_gene: .; j_gene: TRBJ2-1; abundance: .; len: 15; v_gene: TRBV5-6; CDR3nt: TGTGCCAGCAGATCACGAGCGGAACCCTACAATGAGCAGTTCTTC; CDR3aa: CASRSRAEPYNEQFF
d_gene: TRBD2; j_gene: TRBJ2-1; abundance: few; len: 11; v_gene: TRBV6-1; CDR3nt: TGTGCGAGCGGGAGAGGTGATGAGCAGTTCTTC; CDR3aa: CASGRGDEQFF
d_gene: .; j_gene: TRBJ2-2; abundance: many; len: 14; v_gene: TRBV29-1; CDR3nt: TGCAGCGTTGATAAAGGGGAGAGCACCGGGGAGCTGTTTTTT; CDR3aa: CSVDKGESTGELFF
d_gene: .; j_gene: TRBJ2-2; abundance: many; len: 16; v_gene: TRBV11-2; CDR3nt: TGTGCCAGCAGACTCCTGGCAGGGGATGGCACCGGGGAGCTGTTTTTT; CDR3aa: CASRLLAGDGTGELFF
d_gene: .; j_gene: TRBJ2-1; abundance: many; len: 15; v_gene: TRBV6-5; CDR3nt: TGTGCCAGCAGTTACGGTGGTGGGGACTACAATGAGCAGTTCTTC; CDR3aa: CASSYGGGDYNEQFF
d_gene: .; j_gene: TRBJ2-2; abundance: .; len: 13; v_gene: TRBV7-9; CDR3nt: TGTGCCACACAGGGCTGGAACACCGGGGAGCTGTTTTTT; CDR3aa: CATQGWNTGELFF
d_gene: .; j_gene: TRBJ1-2; abundance: few; len: 16; v_gene: TRBV15; CDR3nt: TGTGCCACCAGCCCGGTGCTCGACGCTTTTAACTATGGCTACACCTTC; CDR3aa: CATSPVLDAFNYGYTF
d_gene: .; j_gene: TRBJ2-2; abundance: few; len: 15; v_gene: TRBV6-1; CDR3nt: TGTGCCAGCTCGGCGGGGAGTTTTCGGGCCGGGGAGCTGTTTTTT; CDR3aa: CASSAGSFRAGELFF
d_gene: TRBD1; j_gene: TRBJ2-1; abundance: few; len: 14; v_gene: TRBV7-9; CDR3nt: TGTGCCAGCAGCCCCATTGCCGGACAGGGGATCCAGTTCTTC; CDR3aa: CASSPIAGQGIQFF
d_gene: TRBD2; j_gene: TRBJ2-7; abundance: many; len: 13; v_gene: TRBV7-9; CDR3nt: TGTGCCAGCCGGACTAGCGAATCCTACGAGCAGTACTTC; CDR3aa: CASRTSESYEQYF